This T cell receptor beta chain was documented in a study of early T cells in non-severe SARS-CoV-2 infection. Study-wide context: Sequencing used unsorted whole-blood bulk RNA, so chains lack pairing.

CDR3 length: 14 residues. V gave up 5 bases and J gave up 7 bases, with 18 bases separating them. Germline CDR1 SGHVS, CDR2 FQNEAQ. As part of library construction, unique molecular identifiers were attached to individual cDNA molecules. TCRdb recomputed calls from the 5' RACE reads with MiXCR, one row per CDR3 protein. The sample holds 75,000 to 90,000 distinct CDR3 sequences, over 9.5% seen once. General study results and limits: Comparison of clonotypes with VDJdb favored anti-spike CD8 responses while missing private and CD4 specificities.

This clonotype was observed many times. The antigen remains undetermined. The receptor was isolated from an adult who was a healthcare worker with PCR-confirmed SARS-CoV-2 infection or an uninfected control (not recorded which). The source material was whole blood, sampled at baseline. The gene calls are TRBV7-8 and TRBJ2-7; D not resolved. The DNA of the CDR3 is TGTGCCAGCAGCCCCGACCTTCCACCCGGGGAGCAGTACTTC. It is translated as CASSPDLPPGEQYF. Full variable domain (remainder filled in from reference TRBV7-8 and TRBJ2-7): GAGVSQSPRYKVAKRGQDVALRCDPISGHVSLFWYQQALGQGPEFLTYFQNEAQLDKSGLPSDRFFAERPEGSVSTLKIQRTQQEDSAVYLCASSPDLPPGEQYFGPGTRLTVT.